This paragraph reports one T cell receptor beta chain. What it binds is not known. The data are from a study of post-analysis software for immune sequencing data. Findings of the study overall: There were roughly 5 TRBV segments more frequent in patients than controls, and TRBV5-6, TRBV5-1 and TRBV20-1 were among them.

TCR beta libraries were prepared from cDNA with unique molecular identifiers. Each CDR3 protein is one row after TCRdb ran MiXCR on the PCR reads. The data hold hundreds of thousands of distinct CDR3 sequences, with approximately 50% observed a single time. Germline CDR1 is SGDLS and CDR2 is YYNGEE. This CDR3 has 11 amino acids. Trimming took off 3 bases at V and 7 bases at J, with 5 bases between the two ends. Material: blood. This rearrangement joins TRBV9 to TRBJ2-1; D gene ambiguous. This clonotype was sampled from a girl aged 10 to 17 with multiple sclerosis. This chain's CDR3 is CASSGANEQFF. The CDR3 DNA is TGTGCCAGCAGCGGAGCGAATGAGCAGTTCTTC.